The TCR beta chain under discussion was sequenced for a study of radiotherapy plus CTLA-4 blockade in lung cancer. Background on the study: Disease control was seen in 31% of patients, objective responses in roughly 17%.

Clones were sequenced by immunoSEQ multiplex PCR, and TCRdb holds only the in-frame ones, with some missing. The sample lists about 49,000 clones, about 85% occurring once. V shed 0 bases and J 4 bases; nucleotides not matched to a gene: 5. Germline CDR1 SGHNT, CDR2 YENEEA. The CDR3 contains 16 residues. For this clone: No antigen is known for it.

Notes on the study in general: Radiotherapy was combined with ipilimumab, and tumor-derived TCR clones then expanded in blood. Together with interferon-beta, which increased in serum after radiation, early dynamic changes in blood T cell clones were reportedly the best predictors of response.

The sequencing here drew on peripheral blood, taken from a patient treated with radiotherapy plus ipilimumab. The sequence was collected from a human donor with non-small cell lung cancer whose response to radiotherapy plus ipilimumab could not be evaluated. The chain is built from TRBV11-3 and TRBJ2-1, with 8 nucleotides matching TRBD2. The CDR3 reads CASSLEGASGYNEQFF. CDR3 DNA sequence: TGTGCCAGCAGCTTAGAAGGGGCTAGCGGGTACAATGAGCAGTTCTTC.